Listed here are 26 T cell receptor beta chains from one sample, sequenced in a study of T cell changes during pregnancy in multiple sclerosis. Assay used: immunoSEQ multiplex PCR; TCRdb lists only in-frame clones, some missing. The sample contains tens of thousands of clones, around 93% of which appear only once. The sample in question was CD8+ T cells from peripheral blood mononuclear cells, obtained in the third trimester of pregnancy. Receptors were obtained from a female donor with multiple sclerosis, enrolled in a pregnancy study.

This clone appeared once. This sequence joins TRBV19 and TRBJ1-1; tentatively, D is TRBD1 (6 bases). The V gene's germline CDR1 is LNHDA and CDR2 SQIVND (reference sequence). V was cut by 4 bases and J by 5 bases, with 14 bases left in between. The CDR3 length is 14 residues. CDR3 sequence (DNA): TGTGCCAGTAGTACCCGGGGGGCAGGTACTGAAGCTTTCTTT. Its translation is CASSTRGAGTEAFF.

The V call is TRBV9, the J call TRBJ2-1, with 7 positions matching TRBD1. CDR1 is SGDLS and CDR2 is YYNGEE in the germline V gene. This CDR3 region has 15 residues. V dropped 4 bases and J dropped 4; count of bases not matched to a gene: 8. For the CDR3, the DNA is TGTGCCAGCAGCCCTCGGGACAGCTTTTACAATGAGCAGTTCTTC. It encodes CASSPRDSFYNEQFF.

There are a few counts of this clone. This chain connects TRBV7-6 to TRBJ2-2; 8 nucleotides match TRBD2. V gave up 3 bases and J gave up 7 bases; unmatched junction bases: 4. The CDR3 consists of 14 residues. In germline, CDR1 is SGHVS, CDR2 FNYEAQ. The CDR3 reads CASSFGGANGELFF. CDR3 DNA: TGTGCCAGCAGCTTCGGGGGGGCCAACGGGGAGCTGTTTTTT.

The V call is TRBV11-3, the J call TRBJ2-5; D is ambiguous. This CDR3 contains 13 residues. Germline CDR1 and CDR2: SGHNT and YENEEA. Trimming took off 0 bases at V and 3 bases at J, with 5 bases between the two ends. The CDR3 sequence is CASSLEVEETQYF. Here the CDR3 DNA reads TGTGCCAGCAGCTTAGAGGTAGAAGAGACCCAGTACTTC.

A single count supports this clone. The chain employs TRBV27 and TRBJ2-7; D might be TRBD2 (6 bases). The CDR3 extends over 15 amino acids. Looked up from germline, CDR1 is MNHEY and CDR2 is SMNVEV (reference sequence). The V end lost 6 bases, the J end lost 0 bases, and 15 bases lay between the germline ends. The CDR3 is CASRSGSGSSYEQYF. The CDR3 nucleotides read TGTGCCAGCAGATCGGGTAGCGGAAGCTCCTACGAGCAGTACTTC.

This clone was seen just once. V usage is TRBV5-5 and J usage is TRBJ1-4; 9 nucleotides line up with TRBD1. Trimming removed 5 bases from V and 0 bases from J; junction bases left unmatched: 14. Germline V gives CDR1 SGHKS, CDR2 YYEKEE (reference sequence). The CDR3 spans 19 residues. The CDR3 nucleotides are TGTGCCAGCAGTCACCAGAGGACAGGGGTATCCGCAACTAATGAAAAACTGTTTTTT. Protein product: CASSHQRTGVSATNEKLFF.

The CDR3 protein is CASRVGQTGELFF. The CDR3 DNA reads as TGTGCCAGCAGGGTCGGACAGACCGGGGAGCTGTTTTTT. The chain couples TRBV27 to TRBJ2-2; a possible D gene is TRBD1 (6 bases). The ends were cut back, 6 bases at V and 5 bases at J, with 10 bases in the middle. The CDR3 covers 13 residues. Germline CDR1 MNHEY, CDR2 SMNVEV (reference sequence).

This chain links TRBV28 with TRBJ2-5, with 12 positions matching TRBD1. The V gene end was trimmed by 8 bases and the J gene end by 5 bases; junction bases not matched to a gene: 3. The germline CDR1 and CDR2 sequences are MDHEN and SYDVKM. This CDR3 has 13 amino acids. CDR3 in amino acids: CASQGQGAETQYF. The CDR3, as DNA: TGTGCCAGCCAGGGACAGGGGGCGGAGACCCAGTACTTC.

The genes are TRBV5-5 and TRBJ1-5; TRBD1 matches at 8 bases. With V trimmed by 4 bases and J by 7 bases, 13 bases remained unmatched. The germline gives CDR1 SGHKS, CDR2 YYEKEE (reference sequence). The CDR3 is 16 amino acids. The chain's CDR3 is CASSTTEQGARQPQHF. DNA of the CDR3: TGTGCCAGCAGCACAACGGAGCAGGGGGCGAGGCAGCCCCAGCATTTT.

The rearrangement links TRBV2 to TRBJ1-1; D may be TRBD1 (6 bases). Between the trimmed V and J ends, which lost 10 bases and 11 bases, there was a span of 14 bases. Looked up from germline, CDR1 is SNHLY and CDR2 is FYNNEI. The length of the CDR3 is 10 residues. The CDR3 loop is CAILRGRAFF. CDR3 DNA sequence: TGTGCCATACTCAGGGGTCGGGCTTTCTTT.

V usage is TRBV11-2 and J usage is TRBJ2-1, with 7 bases identical to TRBD1. This CDR3 spans 16 amino acids. The trim removed 1 base at V and 2 bases at J, leaving 5 bases unmatched. The germline CDR1 and CDR2 sequences are SGHAT and FQNNGV. This CDR3 reads CASSLGRQGPYNEQFF. CDR3 in DNA: TGTGCCAGCAGCTTAGGACGACAGGGACCCTACAATGAGCAGTTCTTC.

This sequence joins TRBV5-1 and TRBJ2-7; 9 bases match TRBD1. The CDR3 has 15 amino acids. V shed 0 bases, J shed 1 base, and the junction held 2 bases outside the gene matches. Germline values: CDR1 SGHRS, CDR2 YFSETQ. CDR3 in amino acids: CASSLEDRGSYEQYF. The CDR3 bases are TGCGCCAGCAGCTTGGAGGACAGGGGTTCCTACGAGCAGTACTTC.

The gene calls are TRBV7-9 and TRBJ1-3, with 7 bases lining up with TRBD1. Trimming at V came to 5 bases and at J to 0 bases, leaving 13 bases not matched to a gene. Germline assignment: CDR1 SEHNR and CDR2 FQNEAQ (reference sequence). The length of the CDR3 is 18 residues. In DNA form, the CDR3 reads TGTGCCAGCAGCGCCCCCCCCTGGGACAGTTTCTCTGGAAACACCATATATTTT. It translates to CASSAPPWDSFSGNTIYF.

The J gene is TRBJ1-2, the V gene TRBV4-1, with TRBD1 matching over 12 bases. Losses at the gene ends were 0 bases for V and 6 bases for J; bases not matched to a gene: 8. This CDR3 region has 17 residues. The germline gives CDR1 MGHRA, CDR2 YSYEKL. CDR3 sequence: CASSQDQGTGGANGYTF. The CDR3 DNA reads as TGCGCCAGCAGCCAAGATCAGGGGACAGGGGGCGCAAATGGCTACACCTTC.

The chain joins TRBV30 to TRBJ2-5; 15 bases line up with TRBD2. Germline V CDR1 and CDR2: GTSNPN, SVGIG (reference sequence). This CDR3 region has 16 residues. V dropped 6 bases and J dropped 1; count of bases not matched to a gene: 6. DNA for the CDR3: TGTGCCTGCTACGGACTAGCGGGGGGGCTCCAAGAGACCCAGTACTTC. Translating gives CACYGLAGGLQETQYF. Combining the CDR3 with reference TRBV30 and TRBJ2-5 gives the whole variable domain SQTIHQWPATLVQPVGSPLSLECTVEGTSNPNLYWYRQAAGRGLQLLFYSVGIGQISSEVPQNLSASRPQDRQFILSSKKLLLSDSGFYLCACYGLAGGLQETQYFGPGTRLLVL.

V is TRBV7-8 and J is TRBJ2-1, with 10 bases fitting TRBD2. Trimming took 0 bases from V and 0 from J; bases not matched to a gene: 5. Germline CDR1 SGHVS, CDR2 FQNEAQ. The CDR3 sequence is 18 residues long. CDR3 amino acids: CASSLAGGLAISYNEQFF. The DNA of the CDR3 is TGTGCCAGCAGCTTAGCCGGGGGACTAGCGATCTCCTACAATGAGCAGTTCTTC. Full variable domain (remainder filled in from reference TRBV7-8 and TRBJ2-1): GAGVSQSPRYKVAKRGQDVALRCDPISGHVSLFWYQQALGQGPEFLTYFQNEAQLDKSGLPSDRFFAERPEGSVSTLKIQRTQQEDSAVYLCASSLAGGLAISYNEQFFGPGTRLTVL.

This sequence joins TRBV7-3 and TRBJ2-3, with 10 bases fitting TRBD2. The length of the CDR3 is 17 residues. The trim removed 4 bases at V and 3 bases at J, leaving 10 bases unmatched. CDR1 and CDR2 from the germline V gene are SGHTA and FQGTGA. Here the CDR3 reads CASSSPRSGGVTDTQYF. The CDR3 nucleotides are TGTGCCAGCAGCTCCCCCAGGAGCGGGGGGGTAACAGATACGCAGTATTTT.

The J gene is TRBJ1-5, the V gene TRBV7-8; 9 nucleotides match TRBD1. CDR1 SGHVS and CDR2 FQNEAQ come from the germline V gene. V was clipped by 4 bases and J by 4 bases; unmatched bases: 5. The CDR3 spans 15 residues. CDR3 DNA: TGTGCCAGCAGCTCAGGACAGGGGTCTAATCAGCCCCAGCATTTT. As protein: CASSSGQGSNQPQHF.

The chain has TRBV16 and TRBJ2-3; TRBD2 agrees at 8 bases. The germline V gene has CDR1 KGHSY and CDR2 FQNENV. V dropped 4 bases and J dropped 2; count of bases not matched to a gene: 8. CDR3 length: 16 amino acids. The CDR3 loop is CASSPRLAGPTDTQYF. CDR3 coding DNA: TGTGCCAGCAGCCCCCGTTTAGCGGGGCCCACAGATACGCAGTATTTT.

This sequence joins TRBV29-1 and TRBJ1-2; 7 nucleotides match TRBD1. The CDR3 covers 14 residues. Germline CDR1 SQVTM, CDR2 ANQGSEA. Unmatched junction bases numbered 5, after V lost 0 bases and J lost 4 bases. In nucleotides, the CDR3 is TGCAGCGTTGAAGAGGGGCCAGGGGGCTATGGCTACACCTTC. It yields the protein CSVEEGPGGYGYTF.

The genes are TRBV7-8 and TRBJ2-5, with 9 nucleotides matching TRBD1. The CDR3 has 17 amino acids. The germline gives CDR1 SGHVS, CDR2 FQNEAQ. V shed 3 bases, J shed 7 bases, and the junction held 15 bases outside the gene matches. CDR3 region: CASSFNRDRAIEGTQYF. CDR3 DNA sequence: TGTGCCAGCAGCTTTAACCGGGACAGGGCTATCGAGGGGACCCAGTACTTC.

The chain couples TRBV7-2 to TRBJ1-2; 9 bases fit TRBD1. Germline V gene lookup returns CDR1 SGHTA and CDR2 FQGNSA. The J segment lost 3 bases and the V segment lost 5 bases, leaving 4 bases of the junction unmatched. CDR3 length: 14 amino acids. The CDR3 DNA sequence: TGTGCCAGCAGCCCTAGGACAGGGGACTATGGCTACACCTTC. Translating gives CASSPRTGDYGYTF.

This chain uses TRBV5-1 with TRBJ2-1, with 10 positions matching TRBD2. The CDR3 loop spans 12 amino acids. V lost 7 bases to trimming and J lost 6 bases; unmatched junction nucleotides: 1. CDR1 and CDR2 from the germline V gene are SGHRS and YFSETQ. CDR3 sequence reads: CASWTSGNEQFF. The CDR3 DNA reads as TGCGCCAGCTGGACTAGCGGCAATGAGCAGTTCTTC.

The gene calls are TRBV28 and TRBJ2-1, with TRBD2 matching over 8 bases. CDR1 and CDR2 (germline): MDHEN, SYDVKM. V shed 7 bases and J 6 bases; nucleotides not matched to a gene: 14. The CDR3 length is 16 residues. The CDR3 protein is CASNLSGTIWSNEQFF. The DNA of the CDR3 is TGTGCCAGCAATCTTAGCGGGACCATCTGGAGCAATGAGCAGTTCTTC.

This chain connects TRBV5-1 to TRBJ2-7; 9 bases are shared with TRBD1. The CDR3 is 13 amino acids. V gave up 4 bases and J gave up 7 bases; unmatched junction bases: 6. Germline V gene lookup returns CDR1 SGHRS and CDR2 YFSETQ. The CDR3 sequence: CASSTGQGLEQYF. CDR3 DNA: TGCGCCAGCAGCACGGGACAGGGCTTGGAGCAGTACTTC.

The chain links TRBV28 to TRBJ2-7; a possible D gene is TRBD2 (6 bases). The CDR3 is made up of 16 amino acids. V gave up 6 bases and J gave up 2 bases, with 20 bases separating them. Germline V lookup: CDR1 MDHEN, CDR2 SYDVKM. The CDR3 region is CASSLAPSGGAYEQYF. CDR3 in DNA: TGTGCCAGCAGCCTAGCCCCCAGCGGCGGGGCCTACGAGCAGTACTTC.